The clone carrying this T cell receptor beta chain was seen a single time. The sample is drawn from a study of identifying expanded T cells in peripheral blood. The CDR3 runs 12 residues. Trimming removed 6 bases from V and 6 bases from J, with 8 bases in between. Germline V CDR1 and CDR2: WSHSY, SAAADI. TCRdb keeps only in-frame clones here, not all; method: immunoSEQ multiplex PCR. This table has about 100,000 clones, around 85% appearing once. No infections or other immune events were documented during collection. The material sequenced was blood. This sequence was found in a person aged 18 to 75 in good health. The chain recombines TRBV10-2 with TRBJ2-2, with D unclear. The CDR3 loop reads CASRPGPGELFF. The DNA of the CDR3 is TGCGCCAGCAGACCCGGACCCGGGGAGCTGTTTTTT.